Each of the 13 T cell receptor beta chains below was sequenced from the same sample in a study of cytomegalovirus exposure and HLA in healthy donors (dated by TCRdb to 2016 to 2017). The library came from the immunoSEQ multiplex PCR assay. For the multiplex PCR, a mixture combining 60 forward primers for TCR Vbeta segments and 13 reverse primers for TCR Jbeta segments was used. TCRdb took over this immuneACCESS table, retaining in-frame rearrangements with V and J assigned. Such tables are incomplete; in checked studies, under half of the missing clones stem from an unresolved V gene, and the remainder is unexplained. The sample has under 45,000 clones on record, 80% of them singletons. 6% of the sample is held by the ten biggest clonotypes. Sequenced: PBMCs. Receptors originate from a male donor in good health and CMV-seronegative.

This chain uses TRBV19 with TRBJ1-1; tentative D call: TRBD1 (6 bases). The V gene lost 3 bases and the J gene lost 3 bases, with 17 bases spanning the gap. The CDR3 extends over 16 amino acids. Germline loops: CDR1 LNHDA, CDR2 SQIVND (reference sequence). As DNA, the CDR3 is TGTGCCAGTAGTATTCAGCCAGGGGAACGGTACACTGAAGCTTTCTTT. Its protein product is CASSIQPGERYTEAFF.

The V call is TRBV28, the J call TRBJ1-2; D remains ambiguous. The CDR3 length is 12 residues. Per the germline V gene, CDR1 is MDHEN and CDR2 is SYDVKM. V dropped 7 bases and J dropped 8 bases, with 14 bases sitting between them. The CDR3 nucleotides read TGTGCCAGCATTACCACAGAGGGCGGCTACACCTTC. Its translation is CASITTEGGYTF.

The J gene is TRBJ1-2, the V gene TRBV5-5; D remains ambiguous. Germline CDR1 is SGHKS and CDR2 is YYEKEE (reference sequence). With 4 bases removed from V and 7 bases from J, the gap between germline ends came to 20 bases. This CDR3 has 15 amino acids. This CDR3 is CASSPSGVYNAGYTF. The DNA for the CDR3 is TGTGCCAGCAGCCCCTCCGGGGTCTACAATGCTGGCTACACCTTC. Full variable domain (rest looked up from reference TRBV5-5 and TRBJ1-2): DAGVTQSPTHLIKTRGQQVTLRCSPISGHKSVSWYQQVLGQGPQFIFQYYEKEERGRGNFPDRFSARQFPNYSSELNVNALLLGDSALYLCASSPSGVYNAGYTFGSGTRLTVV.

V is TRBV5-6 and J is TRBJ2-5; TRBD2 matches at 9 bases. J lost 1 base, V lost 2 bases, and 3 bases had no gene match. Looked up from germline, CDR1 is SGHDT and CDR2 is YYEEEE. This CDR3 spans 15 amino acids. The CDR3 reads CASSFASGAQETQYF. CDR3 sequence (DNA): TGTGCCAGCAGCTTCGCTAGCGGGGCCCAAGAGACCCAGTACTTC.

This clone has only one observation. The gene calls are TRBV19 and TRBJ1-1, with 7 bases lining up with TRBD1. The CDR3 extends over 18 amino acids. Germline V lookup: CDR1 LNHDA, CDR2 SQIVND (reference sequence). The ends lost 1 base at V and 0 bases at J; junction bases unmatched: 11. The CDR3, as DNA: TGTGCCAGTAGTATAGGCCCCCCGCCGGGACAGCTGAACACTGAAGCTTTCTTT. Translated, it gives CASSIGPPPGQLNTEAFF.

V usage is TRBV13 and J usage is TRBJ1-2; D remains ambiguous. CDR3 length: 14 amino acids. Germline values: CDR1 PRHDT, CDR2 FYEKMQ (reference sequence). Trimming stripped 0 bases from V and 8 bases from J, with 13 bases between. CDR3 amino acids: CASSLGKRVRGYTF. The CDR3 region has the DNA TGTGCCAGCAGCTTAGGGAAGCGGGTGAGAGGCTACACCTTC. Full variable domain (outside the CDR3, taken from reference TRBV13 and TRBJ1-2): AAGVIQSPRHLIKEKRETATLKCYPIPRHDTVYWYQQGPGQDPQFLISFYEKMQSDKGSIPDRFSAQQFSDYHSELNMSSLELGDSALYFCASSLGKRVRGYTFGSGTRLTVV.

The V gene is TRBV7-2, the J gene TRBJ2-7; TRBD1 is a possible D gene (5 bases). V was cut by 3 bases and J by 0 bases, with 15 bases left in between. The CDR3 runs to 16 residues. Germline V gene sequence: CDR1 SGHTA, CDR2 FQGNSA. The CDR3 loop reads CASSLRTPLLSYEQYF. The CDR3, as DNA: TGTGCCAGCAGCTTGAGGACACCGCTCCTCTCCTACGAGCAGTACTTC.

This sequence joins TRBV25-1 and TRBJ2-1, with D possibly matching TRBD1 (6 bases). V dropped 5 bases and J dropped 10 bases, with 15 bases sitting between them. This CDR3 region has 13 residues. Germline CDR1 is MGHDK and CDR2 is SYGVNS. As DNA, the CDR3 is TGTGCCAGCAGTTTTATGACAGGCCAGGAGCAGTTCTTC. This gives the protein CASSFMTGQEQFF.

A few counts support this clone. This sequence joins TRBV2 and TRBJ2-1, with 9 bases lining up with TRBD2. The CDR3 consists of 12 residues. Germline CDR1 SNHLY, CDR2 FYNNEI. Unmatched junction bases numbered 6, after V lost 6 bases and J lost 12 bases. The CDR3 nucleotides are TGTGCCAGCAGCTACTCAGCGGGAGGGCAGTTCTTC. Amino acids: CASSYSAGGQFF. The full variable domain, its missing parts supplied by reference TRBV2 and TRBJ2-1, is EPEVTQTPSHQVTQMGQEVILRCVPISNHLYFYWYRQILGQKVEFLVSFYNNEISEKSEIFDDQFSVERPDGSNFTLKIRSTKLEDSAMYFCASSYSAGGQFFGPGTRLTVL.

The gene calls are TRBV28 and TRBJ2-2; 9 bases match TRBD2. The CDR3 consists of 17 residues. V shed 5 bases, J shed 0 bases, and the junction held 7 bases outside the gene matches. Germline V gene lookup returns CDR1 MDHEN and CDR2 SYDVKM. DNA for the CDR3: TGTGCCAGCAGTGGGTTAGCGGGGGACGCGAACACCGGGGAGCTGTTTTTT. Protein: CASSGLAGDANTGELFF.

The V and J genes are TRBV11-2 and TRBJ1-2; D gene unclear. The ends were cut back, 5 bases at V and 0 bases at J, with 4 bases in the middle. This CDR3 contains 12 residues. Germline lookup yields CDR1 SGHAT and CDR2 FQNNGV. CDR3 sequence reads: CASSPANYGYTF. CDR3 coding DNA: TGTGCCAGCAGCCCAGCTAACTATGGCTACACCTTC.

The J gene is TRBJ2-1, the V gene TRBV5-1; TRBD2 matches 8 bases. J was trimmed by 4 bases and V by 3 bases; bases with no gene match: 9. CDR3 size: 16 residues. The germline V gene encodes CDR1 SGHRS and CDR2 YFSETQ. The CDR3 region has the DNA TGCGCCAGCAGCTCCCCAACGGGAGGGGTTTACAATGAGCAGTTCTTC. This sequence encodes CASSSPTGGVYNEQFF.

V is TRBV5-4 and J is TRBJ1-1, with 9 bases fitting TRBD1. The CDR3 spans 14 residues. With V trimmed by 4 bases and J by 5 bases, 6 bases remained unmatched. In germline, CDR1 is SGHNT, CDR2 YYREEE (reference sequence). In DNA form, the CDR3 reads TGTGCCAGCAGCGTCACAGGGGGCCGAACTGAAGCTTTCTTT. It yields the protein CASSVTGGRTEAFF.